Listed below are T cell receptor beta chains from one sample, sequenced in a study of shared clonotypes between healthy human individuals. Libraries were prepared by immunoSEQ multiplex PCR; TCRdb keeps only in-frame clonotypes and omits some of them. The sample has 1.4 million or so clones, 98% seen once; the top ten hold around 0.38%. Sequenced sample: naive CD4+ T cells sorted from blood. The receptor source for this set is a man in his thirties or forties in good health. Each CDR3 is given with its conserved first and last residue. The D gene is left open where the match is weak. Some rows mark clone size as missing; the rest say once, few, many or name a class of expanded clone.

d_call clone_size j_call v_call cdr3_nt cdr3_aa
NA NA TRBJ2-1 TRBV5-1 TGCGCCAGCCTGAACTCCTACAATGAGCAGTTCTTC CASLNSYNEQFF
NA once TRBJ1-5 TRBV2 TGTGCCAGCAGCCCCAGGTGGGGAAAGCCCCAGCATTTT CASSPRWGKPQHF
TRBD1 NA TRBJ1-1 TRBV29-1 TGCAGCGCCAGGGGGCGTCGGGAGACTGAAGCTTTCTTT CSARGRRETEAFF
TRBD1 NA TRBJ2-2 TRBV29-1 TGCAGCGCCACGACAGGGGCGGCCGGGGAGCTGTTTTTT CSATTGAAGELFF
NA NA TRBJ1-4 TRBV29-1 TGCAGCGTTGCCCAGGCCGTGGGGGAAAAACTGTTTTTT CSVAQAVGEKLFF
TRBD2 NA TRBJ2-5 TRBV19 TGTGCCAGTAGTCGGTTAGCGGGAGCTCGCGTACAAGAGACCCAGTACTTC CASSRLAGARVQETQYF
TRBD1 NA TRBJ2-4 TRBV15 TGTGCCACCCACGCGGGACAGGCAGTGGAGGGTCAGTACTTC CATHAGQAVEGQYF
TRBD1 NA TRBJ1-5 TRBV5-5 TGTGCCAGCAGCTTGCGGGACAGCCACAATCAGCCCCAGCATTTT CASSLRDSHNQPQHF
TRBD2 NA TRBJ2-1 TRBV7-9 TGTGCCAGCAGTACCGGGACTAGCGCTGTCGATGAGCAGTTCTTC CASSTGTSAVDEQFF
TRBD2 NA TRBJ2-1 TRBV7-2 TGTGCCAGCAGAATGGGGCGGGAGGGTGGTAATGAGCAGTTCTTC CASRMGREGGNEQFF
NA NA TRBJ2-3 TRBV19 TGTGCCACCACGCCCCGGGGCGGGATTCGAACAGATACGCAGTATTTT CATTPRGGIRTDTQYF
NA NA TRBJ2-7 TRBV9 TGTGCCAGCAGCCCCTACTTGGGGGAGATCTACGAGCAGTACTTC CASSPYLGEIYEQYF
NA NA TRBJ1-1 TRBV9 TGTGCCAGCAGCGTATGGGGAACCAACACTGAAGCTTTCTTT CASSVWGTNTEAFF
NA NA TRBJ2-7 TRBV4-3 TGCGCCAGCAGCCTCCAGGCAGGGCAAGGCTACGAGCAGTACTTC CASSLQAGQGYEQYF
NA NA TRBJ1-1 TRBV4-1 TGCGCCAGCAGCCAAGGGACCCGCATGAACACTGAAGCTTTCTTT CASSQGTRMNTEAFF
NA NA TRBJ2-3 TRBV2 TGTGCCAGCAGTGATGTATTCACAGATACGCAGTATTTT CASSDVFTDTQYF